This is a list of T cell receptor beta chains from one sample in a study of T-cell reconstitution after alpha-beta-depleted transplantation in children. TCRdb independently ran MiXCR on the PCR reads; one entry per CDR3 protein. The table lists 640,000 or so distinct CDR3 sequences, roughly 17% of them singletons. The material was PBMCs from the stem cell graft donor, obtained from the stem cell graft. Receptor source: a human donor who donated a stem cell graft to a child with acute myeloid leukemia. Each CDR3 is given with its conserved first and last residue.

j_gene	v_gene	CDR3aa
TRBJ2-3	TRBV6-2/TRBV6-3	CASSQTRYTDTQYF
TRBJ2-4	TRBV6-1	CASGTGTPAGDIQYF
TRBJ2-2	TRBV7-9	CASSWTRSGTGELFF
TRBJ1-6	TRBV12-3/TRBV12-4	CASSLGQPSYNSPLHF
TRBJ2-3	TRBV12-3/TRBV12-4	CASRGTSGYTDTQYF
TRBJ2-1	TRBV5-1	CASSSNGGLADNNEQFF
TRBJ2-3	TRBV5-1	CASSPLAGDPSTDTQYF
TRBJ1-1	TRBV10-3	CAIRVDSPSEAFF
TRBJ1-5	TRBV12-3/TRBV12-4	CASSLLQGAKNQPQHF
TRBJ2-5	TRBV13	CASSKGFGRTAYQETQYF
TRBJ2-7	TRBV29-1	CSVASTGAGGYEQYF
TRBJ2-2	TRBV12-3/TRBV12-4	CASSLAGLLNTGELFF
TRBJ2-7	TRBV20-1	CSARAGLVYEQYF
TRBJ2-7	TRBV12-3/TRBV12-4	CASSPRTGGSDEQYF
TRBJ1-2	TRBV7-2	CASSSPIGGVSDYGYTF
TRBJ2-1	TRBV29-1	CSVEPGLGHNNEQFF